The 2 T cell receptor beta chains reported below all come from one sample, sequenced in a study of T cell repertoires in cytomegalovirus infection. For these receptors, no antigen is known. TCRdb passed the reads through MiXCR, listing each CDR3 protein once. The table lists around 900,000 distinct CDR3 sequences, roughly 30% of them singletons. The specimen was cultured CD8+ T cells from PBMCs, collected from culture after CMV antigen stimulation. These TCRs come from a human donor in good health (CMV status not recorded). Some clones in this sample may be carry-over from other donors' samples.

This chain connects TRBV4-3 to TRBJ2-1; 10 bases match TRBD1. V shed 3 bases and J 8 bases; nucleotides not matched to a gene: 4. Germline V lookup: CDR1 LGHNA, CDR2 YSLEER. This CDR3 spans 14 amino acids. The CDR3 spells CASSHLDRGHEQFF. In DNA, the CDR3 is TGCGCCAGCAGCCACCTCGACAGGGGGCATGAGCAGTTCTTC.

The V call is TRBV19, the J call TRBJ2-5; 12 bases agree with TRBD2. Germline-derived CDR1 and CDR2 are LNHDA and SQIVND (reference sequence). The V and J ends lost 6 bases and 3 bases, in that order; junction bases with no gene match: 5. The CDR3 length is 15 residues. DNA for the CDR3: TGTGCCAGTAGGCAACTAGCGGGGGGCAAAGAGACCCAGTACTTC. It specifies CASRQLAGGKETQYF.